This TCR beta chain is from a study of cytomegalovirus exposure and HLA in healthy donors. Regarding the study as a whole: For most TCR beta V segments, an earlier analysis put the productive rate at about 90% or about 30% of the time. V- and J-gene trimming in TCR beta was tied to a missense DCLRE1C variant by an analysis performed later. With high specificity and sensitivity, the classifier reportedly diagnosed cytomegalovirus status.

As regards this clone: Its antigen is unknown.

The PCR contained 60 Vbeta and 13 Jbeta primers. In the study's own analysis: Tens of millions of unique TCR beta chains, some 9.9 million shared, were counted in a later analysis. Sequencing used immunoSEQ multiplex PCR; TCRdb keeps in-frame clones, though not all of them. V and J calls and clone size follow that table, whereas D and trimming were derived from the DNA. The data contain some 170,000 clones, approximately 80% of them singletons. Germline CDR1 and CDR2: SGDLS and YYNGEE. The CDR3 is 16 amino acids. The V segment lost 0 bases and the J segment 5 bases; nucleotides outside the gene matches: 6.

The rearrangement joins TRBV9 to TRBJ2-2; 8 positions agree with TRBD1. Source material: PBMCs. The source is a woman aged 45-60 years in good health and CMV-seronegative. CDR3 in DNA: TGTGCCAGCAGCGTAGCCCCAGGGGGCAGTACCGGGGAGCTGTTTTTT. Protein sequence: CASSVAPGGSTGELFF. The whole variable domain, remainder taken from reference TRBV9 and TRBJ2-2, is DSGVTQTPKHLITATGQRVTLRCSPRSGDLSVYWYQQSLDQGLQFLIQYYNGEERAKGNILERFSAQQFPDLHSELNLSSLELGDSALYFCASSVAPGGSTGELFFGEGSRLTVL.